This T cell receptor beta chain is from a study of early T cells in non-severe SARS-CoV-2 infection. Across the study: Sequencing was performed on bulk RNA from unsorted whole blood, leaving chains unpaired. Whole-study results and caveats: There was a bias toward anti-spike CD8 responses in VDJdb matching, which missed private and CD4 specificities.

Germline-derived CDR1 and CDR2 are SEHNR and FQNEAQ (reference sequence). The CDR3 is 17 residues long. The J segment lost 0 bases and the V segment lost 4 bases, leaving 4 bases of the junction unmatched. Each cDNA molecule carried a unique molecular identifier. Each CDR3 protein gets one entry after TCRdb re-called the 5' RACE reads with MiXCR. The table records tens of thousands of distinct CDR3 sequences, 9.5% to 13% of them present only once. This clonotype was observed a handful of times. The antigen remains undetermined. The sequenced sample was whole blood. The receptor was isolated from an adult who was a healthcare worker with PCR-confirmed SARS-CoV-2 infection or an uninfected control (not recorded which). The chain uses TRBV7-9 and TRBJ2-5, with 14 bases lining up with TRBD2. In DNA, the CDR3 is TGTGCCAGCAGCTCCTGGACTAGCGGGAGGAACCAAGAGACCCAGTACTTC. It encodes CASSSWTSGRNQETQYF.